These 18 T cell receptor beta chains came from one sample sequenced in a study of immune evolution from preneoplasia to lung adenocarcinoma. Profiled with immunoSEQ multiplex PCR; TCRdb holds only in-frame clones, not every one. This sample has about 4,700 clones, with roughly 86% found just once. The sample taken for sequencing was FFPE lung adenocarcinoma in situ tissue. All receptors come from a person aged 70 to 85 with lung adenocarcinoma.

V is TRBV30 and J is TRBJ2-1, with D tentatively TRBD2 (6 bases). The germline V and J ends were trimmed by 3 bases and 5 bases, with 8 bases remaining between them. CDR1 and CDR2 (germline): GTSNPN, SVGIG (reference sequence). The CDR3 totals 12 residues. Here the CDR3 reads CAWRDYDNEQFF. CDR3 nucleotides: TGTGCCTGGAGGGACTACGACAATGAGCAGTTCTTC.

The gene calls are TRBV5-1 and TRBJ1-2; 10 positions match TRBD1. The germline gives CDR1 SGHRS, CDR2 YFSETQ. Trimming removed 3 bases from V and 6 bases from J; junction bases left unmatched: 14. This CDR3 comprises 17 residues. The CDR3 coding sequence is TGCGCCAGCAGCTCAAAGACACCGTCCGGGACAGGGGATGGCTACACCTTC. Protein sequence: CASSSKTPSGTGDGYTF.

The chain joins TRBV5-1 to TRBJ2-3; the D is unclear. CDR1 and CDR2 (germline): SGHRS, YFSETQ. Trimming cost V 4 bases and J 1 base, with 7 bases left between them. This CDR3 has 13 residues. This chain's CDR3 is CASSRLGTDTQYF. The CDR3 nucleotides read TGCGCCAGCAGCCGGTTAGGCACAGATACGCAGTATTTT.

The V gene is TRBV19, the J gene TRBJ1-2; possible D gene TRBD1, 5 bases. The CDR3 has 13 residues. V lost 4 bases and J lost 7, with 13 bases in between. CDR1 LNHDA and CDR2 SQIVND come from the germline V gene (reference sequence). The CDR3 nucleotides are TGTGCCAGTAGTAGTCCGGGACGGGCTGGCTACACCTTC. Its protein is CASSSPGRAGYTF.

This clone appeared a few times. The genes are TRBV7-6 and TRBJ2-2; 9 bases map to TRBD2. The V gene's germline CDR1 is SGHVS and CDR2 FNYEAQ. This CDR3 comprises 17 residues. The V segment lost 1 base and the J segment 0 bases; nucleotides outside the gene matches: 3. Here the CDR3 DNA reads TGTGCCAGCAGCTTAGAGTTAGCGGGAGCGAACACCGGGGAGCTGTTTTTT. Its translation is CASSLELAGANTGELFF.

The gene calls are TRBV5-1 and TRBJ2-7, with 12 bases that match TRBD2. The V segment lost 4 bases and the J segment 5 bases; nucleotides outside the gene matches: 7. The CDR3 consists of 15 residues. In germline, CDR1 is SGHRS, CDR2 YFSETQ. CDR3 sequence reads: CASSTLAGGPNEQYF. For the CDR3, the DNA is TGCGCCAGCAGCACGCTAGCGGGAGGGCCAAACGAGCAGTACTTC.

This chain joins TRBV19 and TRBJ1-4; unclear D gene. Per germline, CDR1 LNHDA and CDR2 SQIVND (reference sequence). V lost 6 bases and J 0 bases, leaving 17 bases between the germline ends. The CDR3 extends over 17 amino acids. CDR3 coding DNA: TGTGCCAGTAGGGGGTGGGCGGACGTTGCAACTAATGAAAAACTGTTTTTT. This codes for CASRGWADVATNEKLFF.

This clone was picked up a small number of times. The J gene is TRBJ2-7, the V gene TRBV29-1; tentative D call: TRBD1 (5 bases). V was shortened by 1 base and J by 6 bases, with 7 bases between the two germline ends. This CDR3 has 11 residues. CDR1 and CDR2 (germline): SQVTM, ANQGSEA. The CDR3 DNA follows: TGCAGCGTTGAAGGTGGGGCCGAGCAGTACTTC. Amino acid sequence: CSVEGGAEQYF.

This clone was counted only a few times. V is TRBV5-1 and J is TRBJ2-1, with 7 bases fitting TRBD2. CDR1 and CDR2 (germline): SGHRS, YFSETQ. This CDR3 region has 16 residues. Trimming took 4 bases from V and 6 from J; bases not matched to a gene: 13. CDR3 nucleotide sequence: TGCGCCAGCAGCCCGGGGGGACTCTCAACGGTCAATGAGCAGTTCTTC. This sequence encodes CASSPGGLSTVNEQFF.

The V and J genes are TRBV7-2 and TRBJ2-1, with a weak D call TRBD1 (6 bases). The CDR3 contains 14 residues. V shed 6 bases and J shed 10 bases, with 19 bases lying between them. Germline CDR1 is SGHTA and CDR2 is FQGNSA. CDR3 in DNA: TGTGCCAGCAGGACAGGTCCCTTAACAGGAGAGCAGTTCTTC. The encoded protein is CASRTGPLTGEQFF.

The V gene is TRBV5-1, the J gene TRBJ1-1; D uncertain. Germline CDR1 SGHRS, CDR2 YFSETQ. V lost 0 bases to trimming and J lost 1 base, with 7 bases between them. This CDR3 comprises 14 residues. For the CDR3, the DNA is TGCGCCAGCAGCTTGGCCGCAGGGAACACTGAAGCTTTCTTT. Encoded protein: CASSLAAGNTEAFF.

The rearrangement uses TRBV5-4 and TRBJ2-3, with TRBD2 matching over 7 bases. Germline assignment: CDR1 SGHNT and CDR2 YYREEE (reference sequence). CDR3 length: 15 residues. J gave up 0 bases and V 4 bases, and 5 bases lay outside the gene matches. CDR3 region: CASSPSGTSTDTQYF. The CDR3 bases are TGTGCCAGCAGCCCTAGCGGAACTAGCACAGATACGCAGTATTTT.

CDR3 nucleotide sequence: TGTGCCAGCAGTGAACGAACAGGGGGCAGTGGCTACACCTTC. It encodes CASSERTGGSGYTF. The chain has TRBV2 and TRBJ1-2, with 9 bases identical to TRBD1. Per the germline V gene, CDR1 is SNHLY and CDR2 is FYNNEI. The CDR3 runs to 14 residues. The trim removed 2 bases at V and 7 bases at J, leaving 5 bases unmatched.

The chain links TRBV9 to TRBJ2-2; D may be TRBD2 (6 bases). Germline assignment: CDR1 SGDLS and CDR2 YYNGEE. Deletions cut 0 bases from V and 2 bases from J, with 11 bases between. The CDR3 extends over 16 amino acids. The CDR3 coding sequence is TGTGCCAGCAGCGTAGTTGCGGGGAGAAACACCGGGGAGCTGTTTTTT. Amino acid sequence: CASSVVAGRNTGELFF.

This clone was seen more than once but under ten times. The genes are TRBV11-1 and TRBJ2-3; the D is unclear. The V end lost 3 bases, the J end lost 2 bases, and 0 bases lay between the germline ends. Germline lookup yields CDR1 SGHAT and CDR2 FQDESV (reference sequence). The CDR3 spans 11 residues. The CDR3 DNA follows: TGTGCCAGCAGCTTCACAGATACGCAGTATTTT. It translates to CASSFTDTQYF. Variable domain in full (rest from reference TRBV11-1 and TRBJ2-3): EAEVAQSPRYKITEKSQAVAFWCDPISGHATLYWYRQILGQGPELLVQFQDESVVDDSQLPKDRFSAERLKGVDSTLKIQPAELGDSAMYLCASSFTDTQYFGPGTRLTVL.

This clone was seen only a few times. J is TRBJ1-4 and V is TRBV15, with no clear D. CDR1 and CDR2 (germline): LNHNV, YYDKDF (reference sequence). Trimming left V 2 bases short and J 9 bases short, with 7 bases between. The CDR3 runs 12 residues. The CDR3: CATSRSGQKLFF. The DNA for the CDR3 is TGTGCCACCAGCAGATCCGGACAAAAACTGTTTTTT.

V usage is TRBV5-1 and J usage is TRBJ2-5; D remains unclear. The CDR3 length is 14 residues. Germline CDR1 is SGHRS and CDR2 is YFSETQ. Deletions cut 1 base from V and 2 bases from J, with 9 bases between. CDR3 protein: CASSLWGRQETQYF. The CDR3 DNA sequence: TGCGCCAGCAGCTTGTGGGGAAGGCAAGAGACCCAGTACTTC.

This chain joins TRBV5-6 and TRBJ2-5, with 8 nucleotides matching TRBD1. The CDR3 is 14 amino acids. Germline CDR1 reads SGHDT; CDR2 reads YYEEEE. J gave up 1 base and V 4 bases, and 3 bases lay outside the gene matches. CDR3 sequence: CASSGGQAQETQYF. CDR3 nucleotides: TGTGCCAGCAGCGGGGGACAGGCCCAAGAGACCCAGTACTTC.